This T cell receptor (beta chain) was sequenced for a study of blood T cell repertoires in COVID-19. Across the whole study: COVID-19 samples from acute and convalescent phases originated in the United States, Italy and Spain. PBMCs, B-cell-depleted T cells, or T cells provided the cDNA or gDNA that made up the material.

As originally analysed: Researchers report that nucleated cell counts were estimated from reference gene primer amplification. Some clones are missing from TCRdb's copy, which holds only in-frame ones; the method was immunoSEQ multiplex PCR. The DNA gave D and trimming, while V, J and clone size come from that table. The table has over 250,000 clones, 70% to 90% seen once; the top ten hold 0.9% to 1%. CDR3 size: 15 residues. Germline V gene sequence: CDR1 LNHDA, CDR2 SQIVND (reference sequence). Trimming took 6 bases from V and 0 from J, leaving 11 bases between them. The sequencing sample was made of peripheral blood. The rearrangement joins TRBV19 to TRBJ2-2; D is unclear. The origin of this receptor is a woman aged 40 to 50 who had recovered from COVID-19. Written as DNA, the CDR3 is TGTGCCAGTAGAGGCGGCGGAACGAACACCGGGGAGCTGTTTTTT. Its protein product is CASRGGGTNTGELFF.